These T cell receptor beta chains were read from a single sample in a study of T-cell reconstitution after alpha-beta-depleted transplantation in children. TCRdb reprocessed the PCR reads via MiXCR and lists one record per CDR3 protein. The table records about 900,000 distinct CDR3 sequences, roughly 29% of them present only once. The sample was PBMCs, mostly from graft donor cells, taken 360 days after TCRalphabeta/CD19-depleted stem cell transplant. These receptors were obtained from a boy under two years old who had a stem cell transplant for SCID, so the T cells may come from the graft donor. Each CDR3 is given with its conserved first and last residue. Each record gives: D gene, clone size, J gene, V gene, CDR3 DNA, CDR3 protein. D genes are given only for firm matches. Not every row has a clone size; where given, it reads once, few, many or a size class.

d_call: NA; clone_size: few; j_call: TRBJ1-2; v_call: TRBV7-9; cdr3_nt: TGTGCCAGCAGCTCCTGGGGGAATTATGGCTACACCTTC; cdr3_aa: CASSSWGNYGYTF
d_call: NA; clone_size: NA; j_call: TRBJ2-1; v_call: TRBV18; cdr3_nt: TGTGCCAGCTCACCTCTCTCGCATGAGCAGTTCTTC; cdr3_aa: CASSPLSHEQFF
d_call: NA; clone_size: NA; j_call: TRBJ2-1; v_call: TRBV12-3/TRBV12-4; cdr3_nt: TGTGCCAGCAGTGCCCCGGGACTCCCCTACAATGAGCAGTTCTTC; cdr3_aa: CASSAPGLPYNEQFF
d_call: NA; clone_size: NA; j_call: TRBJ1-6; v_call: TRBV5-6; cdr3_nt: TGTGCCAGCAGTTATGACAGGAGCTCCTATAATTCACCCCTCCACTTT; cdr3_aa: CASSYDRSSYNSPLHF
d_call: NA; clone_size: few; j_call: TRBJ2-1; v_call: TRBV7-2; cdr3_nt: TGTGCCAGCAGCTTAGTAGGGGTGGCGGGGGCCTTTCAGTTCTTC; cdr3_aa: CASSLVGVAGAFQFF
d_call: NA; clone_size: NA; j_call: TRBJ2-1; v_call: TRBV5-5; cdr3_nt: TGTGCCAGCAGCTTCGTAGCGAACTCCTACAATGAGCAGTTCTTC; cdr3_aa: CASSFVANSYNEQFF
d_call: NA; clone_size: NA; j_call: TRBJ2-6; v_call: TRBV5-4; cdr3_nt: TGTGCCAGCAAATACCGCTCTGGGGCCAACGTCCTGACTTTC; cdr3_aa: CASKYRSGANVLTF
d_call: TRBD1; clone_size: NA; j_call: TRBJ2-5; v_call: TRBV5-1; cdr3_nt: TGCGCCAGCAGCTTCGGGGACAGGGCCCGCAAAGAGACCCAGTACTTC; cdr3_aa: CASSFGDRARKETQYF
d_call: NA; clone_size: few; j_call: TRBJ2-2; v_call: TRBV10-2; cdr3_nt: TGCGCCTGCAAAGCTCCCGGGGAGCTGTTTTTT; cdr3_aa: CACKAPGELFF
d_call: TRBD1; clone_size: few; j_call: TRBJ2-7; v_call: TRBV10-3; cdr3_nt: TGTGCCACGACAGGGAACCCCTACGAGCAGTACTTC; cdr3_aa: CATTGNPYEQYF
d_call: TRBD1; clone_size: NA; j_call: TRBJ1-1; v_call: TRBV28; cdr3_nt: TGTGCCAGCAGTCGCGGGGACAGCCACACTGAAGCTTTCTTT; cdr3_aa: CASSRGDSHTEAFF
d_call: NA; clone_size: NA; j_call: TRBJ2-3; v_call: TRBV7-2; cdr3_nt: TGTGCCAGCAGCTTAATAGGACAGCCCACAGATACGCAGTATTTT; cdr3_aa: CASSLIGQPTDTQYF
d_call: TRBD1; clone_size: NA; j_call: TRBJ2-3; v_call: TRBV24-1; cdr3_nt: TGTGCCACCAGTGATTCACGGAGACAGGGAGCGGATACGCAGTATTTT; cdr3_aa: CATSDSRRQGADTQYF
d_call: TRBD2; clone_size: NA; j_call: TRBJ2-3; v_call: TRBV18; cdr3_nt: TGTGCCAGCTCACCGAAGCCGGGACTAGCGGGAGCTGATACGCAGTATTTT; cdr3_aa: CASSPKPGLAGADTQYF
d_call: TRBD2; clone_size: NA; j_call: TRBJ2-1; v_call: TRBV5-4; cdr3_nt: TGTGCCAGCAGCTGGGGACTAGCGGGGGGAGGTAATGAGCAGTTCTTC; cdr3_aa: CASSWGLAGGGNEQFF
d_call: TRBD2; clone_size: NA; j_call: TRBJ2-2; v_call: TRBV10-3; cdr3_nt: TGTGCCATCAGGCTAGCGGGGGGCCCGGAGCTGTTTTTT; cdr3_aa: CAIRLAGGPELFF
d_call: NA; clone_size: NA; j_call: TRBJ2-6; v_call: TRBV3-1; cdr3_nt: TGTGCCAGCACGGGCAGGGGAAAGGCTGGGGCCAACGTCCTGACTTTC; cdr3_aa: CASTGRGKAGANVLTF
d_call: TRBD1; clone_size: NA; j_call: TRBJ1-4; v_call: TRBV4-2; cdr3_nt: TGTGCCAGCAGCCAAGAAGGAGGACAGGCTAATGAAAAACTGTTTTTT; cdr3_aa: CASSQEGGQANEKLFF
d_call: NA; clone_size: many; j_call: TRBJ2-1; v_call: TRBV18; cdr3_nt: TGTGCCAGCAGCCCGAGGGGGGATGAGCAGTTCTTC; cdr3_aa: CASSPRGDEQFF
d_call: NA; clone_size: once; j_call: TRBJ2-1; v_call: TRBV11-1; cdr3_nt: TGTGCCAGCAGCTTATCAGGGATTTCACGTCCCACTTATTCCTACAATGAGCAGTTCTTC; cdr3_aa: CASSLSGISRPTYSYNEQFF
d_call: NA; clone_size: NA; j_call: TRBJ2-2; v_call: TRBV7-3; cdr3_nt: TGTGCCAGCAGCGCGACAGTTAACACCGGGGAGCTGTTTTTT; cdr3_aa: CASSATVNTGELFF
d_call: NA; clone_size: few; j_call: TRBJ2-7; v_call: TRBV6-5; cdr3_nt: TGTGCCAGCAGCCGCCGCCCAGGCGAGCAGTACTTC; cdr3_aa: CASSRRPGEQYF
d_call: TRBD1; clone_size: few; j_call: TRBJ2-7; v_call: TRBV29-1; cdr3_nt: TGCAGCGTTCGCCCCACAGGGGTGGGCGAGCAGTACTTC; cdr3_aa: CSVRPTGVGEQYF
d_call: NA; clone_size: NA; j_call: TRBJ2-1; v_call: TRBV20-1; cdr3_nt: TGCAGTGCTAGTTACGGTTTCTCCTACAATGAGCAGTTCTTC; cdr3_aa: CSASYGFSYNEQFF
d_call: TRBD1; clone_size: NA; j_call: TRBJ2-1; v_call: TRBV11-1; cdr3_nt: TGTGCCAGCAGCCTATGGACAGGGGGCGACGGGCAGTTCTTC; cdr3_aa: CASSLWTGGDGQFF
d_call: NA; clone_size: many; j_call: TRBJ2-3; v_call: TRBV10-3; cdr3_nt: TGTGCCATCAGTGGAGGGCAAGGGGGGGATACGCAGTATTTT; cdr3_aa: CAISGGQGGDTQYF
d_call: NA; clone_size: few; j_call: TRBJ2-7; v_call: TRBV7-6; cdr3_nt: TGTGCCAGCAGCTCAGGAGACTACGAGCAGTACTTC; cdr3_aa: CASSSGDYEQYF
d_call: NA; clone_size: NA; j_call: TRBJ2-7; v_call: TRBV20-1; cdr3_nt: TGCAGTGCTAGAGACACTGGTCCCTCACACGAGCAGTACTTC; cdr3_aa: CSARDTGPSHEQYF
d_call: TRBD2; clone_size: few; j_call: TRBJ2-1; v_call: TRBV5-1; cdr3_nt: TGCGCCAGCACAGCGACTAGCGGGGGGGCTAATGAGCAGTTCTTC; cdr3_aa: CASTATSGGANEQFF
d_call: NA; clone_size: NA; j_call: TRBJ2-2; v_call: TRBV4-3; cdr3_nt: TGCGCCAGCAGCCAAGGATCCAGGGACACCGGGGAGCTGTTTTTT; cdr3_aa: CASSQGSRDTGELFF
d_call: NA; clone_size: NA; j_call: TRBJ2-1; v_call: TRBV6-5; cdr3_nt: TGTGCCAGCAGTTACAGTCCGGGACCGCTCTCCAGGGAGCAGTTCTTC; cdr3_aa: CASSYSPGPLSREQFF
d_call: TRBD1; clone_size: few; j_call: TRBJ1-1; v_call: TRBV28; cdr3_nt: TGTGCCAGCAGTTTAACAGGGGTCATGAACACTGAAGCTTTCTTT; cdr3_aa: CASSLTGVMNTEAFF
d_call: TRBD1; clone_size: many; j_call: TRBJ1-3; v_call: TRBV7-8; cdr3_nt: TGTGCCAGCAGCTCAGAAAGGACAGGGATCTCCATATATTTT; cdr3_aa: CASSSERTGISIYF
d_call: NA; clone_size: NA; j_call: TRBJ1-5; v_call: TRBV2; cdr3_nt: TGTGCCAGCAGGCCCGGGCGCCTGGATCAGCCCCAGCATTTT; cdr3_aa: CASRPGRLDQPQHF
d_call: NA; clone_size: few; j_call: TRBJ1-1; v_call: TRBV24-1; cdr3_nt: TGTGCCACCAGTGATTTGACAGTGAACACTGAAGCTTTCTTT; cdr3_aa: CATSDLTVNTEAFF
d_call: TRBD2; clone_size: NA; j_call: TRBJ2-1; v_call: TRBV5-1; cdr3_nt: TGCGCCAGCAGCTACAGCGGGACTAGCGGGGTGGATGAGCAGTTCTTC; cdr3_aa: CASSYSGTSGVDEQFF
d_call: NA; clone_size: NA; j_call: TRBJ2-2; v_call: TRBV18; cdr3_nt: TGTGCCAGCTCACCATCGGACAGACCAACCGGGGAGCTGTTTTTT; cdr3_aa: CASSPSDRPTGELFF
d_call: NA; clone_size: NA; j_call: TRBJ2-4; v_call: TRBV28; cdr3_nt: TGTGCCAGCAGTTCGGACAGGGAAGCGGGGAACATTCAGTACTTC; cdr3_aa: CASSSDREAGNIQYF
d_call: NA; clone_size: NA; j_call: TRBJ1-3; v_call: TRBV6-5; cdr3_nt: TGTGCCAGCAGTTACTCGGAGGTTGGCTCTGGAAACACCATATATTTT; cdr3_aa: CASSYSEVGSGNTIYF
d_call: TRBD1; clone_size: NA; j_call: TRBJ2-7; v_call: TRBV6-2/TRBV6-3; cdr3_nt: TGTGCCAGCAGTTACCTCGACAGGGGGTGGTACGAGCAGTACTTC; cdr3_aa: CASSYLDRGWYEQYF
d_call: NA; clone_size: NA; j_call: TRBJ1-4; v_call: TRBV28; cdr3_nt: TGTGCCAGCAGTTTACACGGGGAGCGTGAAAAACTGTTTTTT; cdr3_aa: CASSLHGEREKLFF